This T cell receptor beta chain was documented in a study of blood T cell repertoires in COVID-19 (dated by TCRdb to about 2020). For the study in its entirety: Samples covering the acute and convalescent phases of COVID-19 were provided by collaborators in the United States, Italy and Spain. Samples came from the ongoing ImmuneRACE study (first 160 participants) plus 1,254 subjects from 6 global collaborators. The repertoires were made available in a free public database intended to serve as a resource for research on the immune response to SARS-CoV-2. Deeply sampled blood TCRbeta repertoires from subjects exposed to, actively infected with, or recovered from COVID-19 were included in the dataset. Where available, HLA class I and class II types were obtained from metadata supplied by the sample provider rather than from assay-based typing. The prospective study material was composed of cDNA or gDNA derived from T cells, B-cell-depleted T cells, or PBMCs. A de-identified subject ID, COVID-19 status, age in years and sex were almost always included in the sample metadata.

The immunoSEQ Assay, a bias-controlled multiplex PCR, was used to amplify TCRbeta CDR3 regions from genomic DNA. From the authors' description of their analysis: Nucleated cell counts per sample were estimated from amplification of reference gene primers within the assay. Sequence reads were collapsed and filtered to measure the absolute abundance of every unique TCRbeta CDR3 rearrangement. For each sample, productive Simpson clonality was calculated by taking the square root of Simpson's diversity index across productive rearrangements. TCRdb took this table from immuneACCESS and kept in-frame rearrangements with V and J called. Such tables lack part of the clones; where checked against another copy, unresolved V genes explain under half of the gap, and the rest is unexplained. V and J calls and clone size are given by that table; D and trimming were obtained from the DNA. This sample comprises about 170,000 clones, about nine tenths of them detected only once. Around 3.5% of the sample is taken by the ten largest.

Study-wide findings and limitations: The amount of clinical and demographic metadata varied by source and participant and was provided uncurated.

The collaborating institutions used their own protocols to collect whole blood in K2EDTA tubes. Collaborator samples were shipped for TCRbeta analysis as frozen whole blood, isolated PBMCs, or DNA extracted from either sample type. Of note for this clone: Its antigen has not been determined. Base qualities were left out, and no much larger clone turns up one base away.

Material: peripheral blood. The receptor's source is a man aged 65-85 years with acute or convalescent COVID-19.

The nucleotides are TGTGCCAGCAGTTACTTTCGGGACAGGGTTAACACTGAAGCTTTCTTT. This yields the protein CASSYFRDRVNTEAFF. This sequence uses TRBV6-2 or TRBV6-3 and TRBJ1-1; 9 bases in the junction line up with TRBD1. V ends up 1 base short and J 2 bases short, with an unmatched junction base count of 5. Inclusive of the bounding cysteine and phenylalanine, the CDR3 is 16 residues long. Only the CDR3 part of the read is kept: 48 bases, read in frame from the first base. CDR1 and CDR2 are read off the germline V gene as MNHEY and SVGEGT.